This TCR beta chain was captured by sequencing in a study of T cell responses to AZD1222 COVID-19 vaccine. Study observations and caveats: Mostly white British, mostly female donors; authors suggested clonal diversity may be underestimated.

CDR1 and CDR2 (germline): LNHDA, SQIVND (reference sequence). V lost 1 base, J lost 4 bases, and 11 bases lay in between. The CDR3 length is 15 residues. Notes on this clone: Its antigen is unidentified.

Data came from immunoSEQ multiplex PCR; TCRdb stores just in-frame clones and leaves some out. In the table there are tens of thousands of clones, around 86% of which are singletons. The sequences come from peripheral blood, collected on day 0 of AZD1222 vaccination. The origin of this receptor is an adult in good health. The chain carries TRBV19 and TRBJ2-1; D may be TRBD2 (5 bases). The CDR3 region has the DNA TGTGCCAGTAGTATAGTGGGTGGAGGTTACAATGAGCAGTTCTTC. The encoded protein is CASSIVGGGYNEQFF.